The 15 T cell receptor beta chains below come from one sample, sequenced in a study of blood T cell repertoires in COVID-19. Profiled with immunoSEQ multiplex PCR; TCRdb holds only in-frame clones, not every one. The sample has roughly 150,000 clones, about 85% seen once. Input material: peripheral blood. The receptors shown here come from a woman between 55 and 75 years old with COVID-19, enrolled during active disease.

The chain has TRBV19 and TRBJ1-5; TRBD1 matches 9 bases. The CDR3 is 16 residues long. The junction had 12 bases not matched to a gene; V was cut back by 6 bases and J by 6 bases. Germline CDR1 reads LNHDA; CDR2 reads SQIVND (reference sequence). Written as DNA, the CDR3 is TGTGCCAGTAGCAGTAACGCCGGGACAGGGAGTCAGCCCCAGCATTTT. This sequence encodes CASSSNAGTGSQPQHF.

This clone appeared a single time. V usage is TRBV3-1 (or the pseudogene TRBV3-2) and J usage is TRBJ1-3; no clear D gene. This CDR3 contains 15 residues. Trimming removed 4 bases at V and 2 bases at J, with 12 bases between. CDR1 LGHDT and CDR2 YNNKEL come from the germline V gene (reference sequence). For the CDR3, the DNA is TGTGCCAGCAGCCTACTGTCAGGTCCTGGAAACACCATATATTTT. Its protein product is CASSLLSGPGNTIYF.

This chain uses TRBV2 with TRBJ2-5; D might be TRBD2 (6 bases). Looked up from germline, CDR1 is SNHLY and CDR2 is FYNNEI. This CDR3 has 14 residues. Between the trimmed V and J ends, which lost 5 bases and 7 bases, there was a span of 17 bases. CDR3 amino acids: CASSSYWEVGTQYF. As DNA, the CDR3 is TGTGCCAGCAGTTCCTATTGGGAGGTGGGGACCCAGTACTTC.

This chain joins TRBV30 and TRBJ1-5; D unclear. The CDR3 has 13 amino acids. Germline-derived CDR1 and CDR2 are GTSNPN and SVGIG (reference sequence). The V end lost 0 bases, the J end lost 4 bases, and 7 bases lay between the germline ends. As DNA, the CDR3 is TGTGCCTGGAGTGTAGCGGGGAATCAGCCCCAGCATTTT. It encodes CAWSVAGNQPQHF.

The DNA for the CDR3 is TGTGCCAGCAGCTCACAGTTAATCAATCAGCCCCAGCATTTT. This encodes CASSSQLINQPQHF. The V gene is TRBV5-5, the J gene TRBJ1-5; no clear D gene. The CDR3 covers 14 residues. V gave up 3 bases and J gave up 3 bases, with 10 bases separating them. Germline V gene data show CDR1 as SGHKS and CDR2 as YYEKEE (reference sequence). Variable domain in full (rest from reference TRBV5-5 and TRBJ1-5): DAGVTQSPTHLIKTRGQQVTLRCSPISGHKSVSWYQQVLGQGPQFIFQYYEKEERGRGNFPDRFSARQFPNYSSELNVNALLLGDSALYLCASSSQLINQPQHFGDGTRLSIL.

The rearrangement uses TRBV3-1 (or the pseudogene TRBV3-2) and TRBJ2-5; the D gene is possibly TRBD1 (6 bases). Looked up from germline, CDR1 is LGHDT and CDR2 is YNNKEL (reference sequence). This CDR3 comprises 15 residues. Trimming cost V 1 base and J 5 bases, with 14 bases left between them. The CDR3 DNA sequence: TGTGCCAGCAGCCAAGCCCGCTACAGGGTTGAGACCCAGTACTTC. Translation: CASSQARYRVETQYF.

The chain has TRBV28 and TRBJ1-2; no definite D call. This CDR3 has 14 residues. Trimming cost V 3 bases and J 1 base, with 9 bases left between them. Germline CDR1 MDHEN, CDR2 SYDVKM. The DNA of the CDR3 is TGTGCCAGCAGTTTTGGGAGGTTTAACTATGGCTACACCTTC. It specifies CASSFGRFNYGYTF.

The rearrangement uses TRBV6-1 and TRBJ1-6; TRBD1 agrees at 8 bases. The length of the CDR3 is 16 residues. Germline loops: CDR1 MNHNS, CDR2 SASEGT. Trimming removed 2 bases from V and 7 bases from J; junction bases left unmatched: 7. The CDR3 sequence: CASSENGQGGNSPLHF. The CDR3 bases are TGTGCCAGCAGTGAAAATGGACAGGGTGGGAATTCACCCCTCCACTTT.

The chain combines TRBV7-8 with TRBJ2-5, with D tentatively TRBD1 (6 bases). The CDR3 runs to 15 residues. Looked up from germline, CDR1 is SGHVS and CDR2 is FQNEAQ. Trimming removed 9 bases at V and 3 bases at J, with 20 bases between. CDR3 sequence reads: CASRKQGLKEETQYF. As DNA, the CDR3 is TGTGCCAGTCGAAAACAGGGATTGAAAGAAGAGACCCAGTACTTC.

V gene TRBV7-2 combines with J gene TRBJ1-5, with 9 positions matching TRBD1. The CDR3 spans 15 residues. V trimming: 2 bases; J trimming: 4 bases; junction bases outside the gene matches: 3. CDR1 is SGHTA, CDR2 FQGNSA, per germline. CDR3 DNA: TGTGCCAGCAGCTTACTGGGACAGGGAAATCAGCCCCAGCATTTT. Amino acids: CASSLLGQGNQPQHF.

V gene TRBV6-5 combines with J gene TRBJ1-1, with unresolved D. Germline V lookup: CDR1 MNHEY, CDR2 SVGAGI. V lost 4 bases and J lost 1, with 13 bases in between. The CDR3 spans 15 residues. In nucleotides, the CDR3 is TGTGCCAGCAGTTTCCATTCAGGCAAGAACACTGAAGCTTTCTTT. Residues: CASSFHSGKNTEAFF.

This clone was seen more than once but under ten times. The CDR3 here is CASSQDRQGHQPQHF. CDR3 bases: TGCGCCAGCAGCCAAGACAGGCAGGGTCATCAGCCCCAGCATTTT. The chain employs TRBV4-1 and TRBJ1-5, with D possibly being TRBD1 (5 bases). Deletions cut 0 bases from V and 5 bases from J, with 11 bases between. CDR1 is MGHRA and CDR2 is YSYEKL in the germline V gene. CDR3 size: 15 residues.

This rearrangement joins TRBV6-5 to TRBJ1-2; 12 positions agree with TRBD1. Germline trimming cut 2 bases from V and 8 bases from J; bases unmatched to any gene: 3. This CDR3 is 14 amino acids long. Germline-derived CDR1 and CDR2 are MNHEY and SVGAGI. The CDR3 nucleotides read TGTGCCAGCAGTTACACGGGACAGGGGGCCGGCTACACCTTC. Translation: CASSYTGQGAGYTF.

The V gene is TRBV27, the J gene TRBJ2-1; no firm D call. CDR1 is MNHEY and CDR2 is SMNVEV in the germline V gene (reference sequence). The CDR3 totals 15 residues. V was trimmed by 4 bases and J by 3 bases, leaving 13 bases between them. The CDR3 region is CASSSTRYHYNEQFF. The CDR3 region has the DNA TGTGCCAGCAGTTCGACAAGGTACCACTACAATGAGCAGTTCTTC.

J is TRBJ2-1 and V is TRBV7-9; 9 bases agree with TRBD1. The CDR3 spans 15 residues. Germline values: CDR1 SEHNR, CDR2 FQNEAQ (reference sequence). With V trimmed by 5 bases and J by 8 bases, 10 bases remained unmatched. The CDR3 reads CASSTGTGSLHEQFF. The CDR3 DNA reads as TGTGCCAGCAGCACAGGGACAGGGTCTCTCCATGAGCAGTTCTTC.